These 12 T cell receptor beta chains were all obtained from the same sample, sequenced in a study of blood T cell repertoires in COVID-19. TCRdb's copy holds only in-frame clones and misses some; the assay was immunoSEQ multiplex PCR. The table lists roughly 160,000 clones, approximately 84% of them singletons. Sequenced material: peripheral blood. The receptor set was obtained from a man aged 35 to 55 with acute or convalescent COVID-19.

This chain links TRBV5-1 with TRBJ2-1, with TRBD2 matching 11 bases. With 5 bases clipped from V and 4 bases from J, the junction kept 5 bases outside the gene matches. Germline assignment: CDR1 SGHRS and CDR2 YFSETQ. The CDR3 contains 15 residues. CDR3 nucleotide sequence: TGCGCCAGCAGGGAACTAGCGGGGGATTACAATGAGCAGTTCTTC. As protein: CASRELAGDYNEQFF.

This chain joins TRBV5-1 and TRBJ2-2; no clear D. Germline values: CDR1 SGHRS, CDR2 YFSETQ. V was clipped by 2 bases and J by 1 base, with 9 bases between them. The CDR3 runs to 15 residues. The DNA of the CDR3 is TGCGCCAGCAGCTTTATTGCAGGGAACACCGGGGAGCTGTTTTTT. Translation: CASSFIAGNTGELFF.

V is TRBV10-3 and J is TRBJ1-1, with D tentatively TRBD1 (6 bases). The CDR3 length is 13 residues. Trimming cost V 5 bases and J 5 bases, with 12 bases left between them. Germline loops: CDR1 ENHRY, CDR2 SYGVKD. CDR3 nucleotides: TGTGCCATCAGTCCAGGGGTAATAACTGAAGCTTTCTTT. Protein sequence: CAISPGVITEAFF.

This clone has only a few counts. J is TRBJ1-5 and V is TRBV30, with D maybe TRBD1 (5 bases). CDR3 length: 13 amino acids. The V gene lost 1 base and the J gene lost 7 bases, with 11 bases spanning the gap. CDR1 and CDR2 from the germline V gene are GTSNPN and SVGIG (reference sequence). The CDR3 sequence: CAWSGDSRQPQHF. In DNA, the CDR3 is TGTGCCTGGAGTGGTGACAGTCGACAGCCCCAGCATTTT.

This chain uses TRBV6-2 or TRBV6-3 with TRBJ1-5; 7 nucleotides line up with TRBD1. The CDR3 is 18 amino acids. The germline gives CDR1 MNHEY, CDR2 SVGEGT. With 4 bases clipped from V and 3 bases from J, the junction kept 15 bases outside the gene matches. CDR3 nucleotide sequence: TGTGCCAGCAGTTCAGCCGGGACAGCCTTAATCCCCAATCAGCCCCAGCATTTT. It translates to CASSSAGTALIPNQPQHF.

V is TRBV29-1 and J is TRBJ2-5; a weak D match, TRBD1 (7 bases). This CDR3 is built from 13 residues. In germline, CDR1 is SQVTM, CDR2 ANQGSEA. V dropped 4 bases and J dropped 5 bases, with 14 bases sitting between them. Here the CDR3 DNA reads TGCAGCGTTGTCCGGACAGGAGGGGAGACCCAGTACTTC. Its protein product is CSVVRTGGETQYF.

The rearrangement links TRBV6-5 to TRBJ1-6; TRBD1 agrees at 7 bases. Germline CDR1 reads MNHEY; CDR2 reads SVGAGI. The CDR3 spans 13 residues. V shed 0 bases, J shed 12 bases, and the junction held 2 bases outside the gene matches. The CDR3 is CASSYSGDRPLHF. CDR3 sequence (DNA): TGTGCCAGCAGTTACTCGGGGGACAGACCCCTCCACTTT.

V gene TRBV5-1 combines with J gene TRBJ2-5; D may be TRBD1 (5 bases). Germline-derived CDR1 and CDR2 are SGHRS and YFSETQ. V was shortened by 0 bases and J by 2 bases, with 11 bases between the two germline ends. CDR3 length: 15 residues. CDR3 bases: TGCGCCAGCAGCTTGGAGGGGCCTGGACAAGAGACCCAGTACTTC. It codes for CASSLEGPGQETQYF.

The rearrangement links TRBV18 to TRBJ1-4; D is uncertain. Trimming cost V 2 bases and J 5 bases, with 9 bases left between them. The germline CDR1 and CDR2 sequences are KGHSH and LQKENI. The CDR3 is 14 residues long. In DNA, the CDR3 is TGTGCCAGCTCACCAGAGAGCTTAAATGAAAAACTGTTTTTT. Its protein is CASSPESLNEKLFF.

This rearrangement joins TRBV18 to TRBJ1-1, with D perhaps TRBD1 (5 bases). The V gene lost 10 bases and the J gene lost 4 bases, with 19 bases spanning the gap. The CDR3 covers 14 residues. CDR1 KGHSH and CDR2 LQKENI come from the germline V gene. CDR3 residues: CATTRGREATEAFF. CDR3 DNA sequence: TGTGCCACAACGCGGGGGAGAGAGGCCACTGAAGCTTTCTTT.

This clone came up once. This rearrangement joins TRBV7-9 to TRBJ1-2, with D uncertain. Trimming took off 5 bases at V and 7 bases at J, with 17 bases between the two ends. The CDR3 length is 14 residues. The germline V gene encodes CDR1 SEHNR and CDR2 FQNEAQ (reference sequence). The CDR3 protein is CASSPEKIKSGYTF. CDR3 DNA sequence: TGTGCCAGCAGCCCCGAAAAAATAAAGAGTGGCTACACCTTC. Using reference TRBV7-9 and TRBJ1-2 for the parts outside the CDR3, the full variable domain is DTGVSQNPRHKITKRGQNVTFRCDPISEHNRLYWYRQTLGQGPEFLTYFQNEAQLEKSRLLSDRFSAERPKGSFSTLEIQRTEQGDSAMYLCASSPEKIKSGYTFGSGTRLTVV.

V gene TRBV5-1 combines with J gene TRBJ2-3; a possible D gene is TRBD1 (5 bases). Germline CDR1 and CDR2: SGHRS and YFSETQ. This CDR3 contains 13 residues. Trimming left V 4 bases short and J 3 bases short, with 9 bases between. Here the CDR3 DNA reads TGCGCCAGCAGCCCCGACAGAACAGATACGCAGTATTTT. As protein: CASSPDRTDTQYF.